A selection of T cell receptor beta chains follows, all from one sample in a study of T cell responses to AZD1222 COVID-19 vaccine. The data were produced by immunoSEQ multiplex PCR, yet TCRdb's version contains in-frame clones alone and is incomplete. The sample lists about 130,000 clones; approximately 93% were seen once. Sequences were derived from peripheral blood, sampled on day 0 of AZD1222 vaccination. The source is an adult in good health. The CDR3 runs from the conserved cysteine through the conserved F or W. A D gene is named only where the DNA matches it firmly. Expanded clones are given a class, and other clones once, few, many or no size at all.

V gene: TRBV27
D gene: .
J gene: TRBJ1-5
clone size: .
CDR3 protein: CASSLSGWGNQPQHF
CDR3 DNA: TGTGCCAGCAGTTTATCAGGATGGGGTAATCAGCCCCAGCATTTT

V gene: TRBV5-1
D gene: .
J gene: TRBJ2-1
clone size: .
CDR3 protein: CASSQTTANEQFF
CDR3 DNA: TGCGCCAGCAGCCAGACTACAGCGAATGAGCAGTTCTTC

V gene: TRBV6-5
D gene: TRBD1
J gene: TRBJ2-7
clone size: .
CDR3 protein: CASTYRGTGSYEQYF
CDR3 DNA: TGTGCCAGCACATACAGGGGGACAGGGTCCTACGAGCAGTACTTC

V gene: TRBV21-1
D gene: .
J gene: TRBJ1-5
clone size: .
CDR3 protein: CASTTKDRFDGQPQHF
CDR3 DNA: TGTGCCAGCACCACAAAGGACAGGTTCGACGGTCAGCCCCAGCATTTT

V gene: TRBV12-3/TRBV12-4
D gene: TRBD1
J gene: TRBJ1-2
clone size: .
CDR3 protein: CASSPTGDDGYTF
CDR3 DNA: TGTGCCAGCAGTCCCACAGGGGACGACGGCTACACCTTC

V gene: TRBV10-3
D gene: .
J gene: TRBJ1-4
clone size: .
CDR3 protein: CAISESRTEREKLFF
CDR3 DNA: TGTGCCATCAGTGAGTCGAGGACGGAACGTGAAAAACTGTTTTTT

V gene: TRBV4-1
D gene: TRBD1
J gene: TRBJ2-5
clone size: .
CDR3 protein: CASSPLGQANHPRETQYF
CDR3 DNA: TGCGCCAGCAGCCCCTTGGGACAGGCGAATCACCCAAGGGAGACCCAGTACTTC

V gene: TRBV7-9
D gene: .
J gene: TRBJ1-2
clone size: .
CDR3 protein: CASSLVGSVGYTF
CDR3 DNA: TGTGCCAGCAGCTTAGTCGGGAGTGTCGGCTACACCTTC

V gene: TRBV7-9
D gene: .
J gene: TRBJ2-7
clone size: .
CDR3 protein: CASSFGRHSLDEQYF
CDR3 DNA: TGTGCCAGCAGCTTCGGACGGCATAGTCTTGACGAGCAGTACTTC

V gene: TRBV28
D gene: .
J gene: TRBJ1-5
clone size: .
CDR3 protein: CASSLSQGFQPQHF
CDR3 DNA: TGTGCCAGCAGTTTATCGCAGGGGTTCCAGCCCCAGCATTTT

V gene: TRBV3-1/TRBV3-2
D gene: .
J gene: TRBJ1-1
clone size: .
CDR3 protein: CASSTKGNTEAFF
CDR3 DNA: TGTGCCAGCAGTACGAAGGGAAACACTGAAGCTTTCTTT

V gene: TRBV18
D gene: .
J gene: TRBJ1-2
clone size: once
CDR3 protein: CASSPPTETYGYTF
CDR3 DNA: TGTGCCAGCTCACCGCCGACAGAGACCTATGGCTACACCTTC

V gene: TRBV7-9
D gene: .
J gene: TRBJ2-6
clone size: .
CDR3 protein: CASSRTSGANVLTF
CDR3 DNA: TGTGCCAGCAGCCGAACGTCTGGGGCCAACGTCCTGACTTTC

V gene: TRBV6-1
D gene: .
J gene: TRBJ1-1
clone size: .
CDR3 protein: CASSDSHLSFF
CDR3 DNA: TGTGCCAGCAGTGATTCCCATCTCAGCTTCTTT

V gene: TRBV3-1/TRBV3-2
D gene: TRBD1
J gene: TRBJ2-6
clone size: .
CDR3 protein: CASSQVERQGASGANVLTF
CDR3 DNA: TGTGCCAGCAGCCAAGTCGAAAGACAGGGGGCGTCTGGGGCCAACGTCCTGACTTTC

V gene: TRBV27
D gene: TRBD1
J gene: TRBJ1-2
clone size: .
CDR3 protein: CASSSGQSYGYTF
CDR3 DNA: TGTGCCAGCAGTTCGGGACAGAGCTATGGCTACACCTTC

V gene: TRBV9
D gene: TRBD2
J gene: TRBJ2-1
clone size: .
CDR3 protein: CASSPRLAAYNEQFF
CDR3 DNA: TGTGCCAGCAGCCCGCGACTAGCGGCCTACAATGAGCAGTTCTTC